This TCR beta chain was profiled in a study of OX40 agonist ivuxolimab in advanced cancers. TCRdb's table, derived via immunoSEQ multiplex PCR, lists solely in-frame clones and lacks some. The sample has 55,000 to 80,000 clones, more than 70% seen once. On this clone: Different DNA sequences within this sample yield the same CDR3.

Germline V gene sequence: CDR1 ENHRY, CDR2 SYGVKD. The CDR3 is made up of 13 amino acids. The germline V and J ends were trimmed by 5 bases and 0 bases, with 6 bases remaining between them. This chain connects TRBV10-3 to TRBJ2-3, with D uncertain. The specimen was CD4+ or CD8+ T cells sorted from blood, collected in a trial of the OX40 agonist ivuxolimab. The clonotype originates from an adult with an advanced solid tumor such as melanoma, head and neck, liver or kidney cancer. CDR3 loop: CAISLESTDTQYF. CDR3 DNA sequence: TGTGCCATCAGTTTGGAAAGCACAGATACGCAGTATTTT.